This TCR beta chain derives from a study of neoadjuvant anti-PD-1 for oral cavity cancer. CDR3 size: 15 residues. Trimming pared 4 bases from V and 2 bases from J, leaving 12 bases between. Germline CDR1 reads MNHNS; CDR2 reads SASEGT. This clone was seen just once. Sequenced by immunoSEQ multiplex PCR; TCRdb stores in-frame clones only, minus some. The sample carries some 13,000 clones, around 60% recorded once. This specimen consisted of tumor tissue, obtained before nivolumab (anti-PD-1) treatment. The sequence was obtained from a person aged 40 to 85 with oral cavity squamous cell carcinoma. The donor label of this sample is uncertain. The chain employs TRBV6-1 and TRBJ1-5; D unresolved. The CDR3 reads CASSATASGNQPQHF. As DNA, the CDR3 is TGTGCCAGCAGTGCCACAGCTTCCGGCAATCAGCCCCAGCATTTT.